This T cell receptor beta chain appears in the sequencing data of a study of blood T cell repertoires in COVID-19. Turning to the study itself: Sites across the United States, Italy and Spain contributed samples from acute and convalescent COVID-19.

TCRdb keeps only in-frame clones here, not all; method: immunoSEQ multiplex PCR. The table records 90,000 to 110,000 clones, 81% of them present only once. This clone was recorded once. The CDR3 has 20 residues. Per germline, CDR1 LGHNA and CDR2 YSLEER. V shed 0 bases, J shed 0 bases, and the junction held 11 bases outside the gene matches. This chain joins TRBV4-3 and TRBJ1-6; 7 positions agree with TRBD1. The sequenced sample consisted of peripheral blood. This TCR was recovered from a man at least 80 years old with acute or convalescent COVID-19. CDR3 nucleotide sequence: TGCGCCAGCAGCCAAGATCCGCAGGGGGGAGATTACTCCTATAATTCACCCCTCCACTTT. Translation gives CASSQDPQGGDYSYNSPLHF.